This TCR beta chain came from a study of blood T cell repertoires in COVID-19. At the level of the study: Nucleic acid was either cDNA or gDNA, and it came from T cells, B-cell-depleted T cells, or PBMCs.

The repertoire was sequenced with immunoSEQ multiplex PCR; TCRdb's copy has only in-frame clones and lacks some. The sample has hundreds of thousands of clones; approximately 90% are singletons. Two negative PCRs, clearance, or symptom resolution had been documented for recovered Cohort 3 donors. The CDR3 runs to 16 residues. Germline lookup yields CDR1 LGHNA and CDR2 YNFKEQ. V gave up 2 bases and J gave up 4 bases, with 17 bases separating them. Sequenced sample: PBMCs or T cells enriched from blood (not recorded which). The receptor was isolated from a woman aged 18-35 years who had recovered from COVID-19. V usage is TRBV4-2 and J usage is TRBJ1-2; D gene uncertain. CDR3 DNA sequence: TGTGCCAGCAGCCAATTCTCGCGGGAGGGCGGCTATGGCTACACCTTC. Its protein product is CASSQFSREGGYGYTF.